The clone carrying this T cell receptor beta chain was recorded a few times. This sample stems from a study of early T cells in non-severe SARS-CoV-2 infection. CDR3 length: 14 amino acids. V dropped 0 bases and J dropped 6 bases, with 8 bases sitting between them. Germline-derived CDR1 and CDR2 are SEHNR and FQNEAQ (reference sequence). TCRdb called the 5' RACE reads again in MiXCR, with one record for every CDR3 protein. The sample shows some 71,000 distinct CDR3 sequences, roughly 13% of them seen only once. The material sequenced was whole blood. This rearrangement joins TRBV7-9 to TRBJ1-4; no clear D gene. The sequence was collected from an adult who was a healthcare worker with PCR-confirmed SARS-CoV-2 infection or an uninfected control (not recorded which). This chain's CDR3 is CASSLAGLHEKLFF. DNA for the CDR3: TGTGCCAGCAGCTTAGCCGGATTACATGAAAAACTGTTTTTT. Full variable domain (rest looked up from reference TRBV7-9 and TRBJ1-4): DTGVSQNPRHKITKRGQNVTFRCDPISEHNRLYWYRQTLGQGPEFLTYFQNEAQLEKSRLLSDRFSAERPKGSFSTLEIQRTEQGDSAMYLCASSLAGLHEKLFFGSGTQLSVL.